These 11 T cell receptor beta chains came from one sample sequenced in a study. TCRdb re-analysed the 5' RACE reads in MiXCR, keeping a single row per CDR3 protein. The sample yields some 64,000 distinct CDR3 sequences, 22% seen once. Source material: memory CD4+ T cells sorted from a lymph node. Indicated subset: memory CD4+ T cells, CD4+CD45RO+CD25-. The receptors here all came from a female donor with breast cancer.

The chain carries TRBV27 and TRBJ1-6, with D unclear. This CDR3 contains 14 residues. Trimming removed 0 bases at V and 11 bases at J, with 11 bases between. Germline loops: CDR1 MNHEY, CDR2 SMNVEV (reference sequence). CDR3 in amino acids: CASSLSRSRPPLHF. The CDR3 DNA reads TGTGCCAGCAGTTTATCGAGGTCCCGACCACCCCTCCACTTT.

DNA for the CDR3: TGTGCCAGCAGTCTTCTTGGACTGGCCTTCGAGCAGTACTTC. Translated: CASSLLGLAFEQYF. This chain joins TRBV6-1 and TRBJ2-7; a possible D gene is TRBD2 (5 bases). Trimming left V 5 bases short and J 6 bases short, with 17 bases between. Germline CDR1 reads MNHNS; CDR2 reads SASEGT. CDR3 length: 14 residues.

This clonotype has just a few counts. The gene calls are TRBV7-8 and TRBJ2-1; D possibly corresponds to TRBD2 (5 bases). The V and J ends lost 2 bases and 6 bases respectively, with 8 bases between them. CDR1 SGHVS and CDR2 FQNEAQ come from the germline V gene. The CDR3 is 13 residues long. The CDR3 DNA follows: TGTGCCAGCAGCTTACTTAGCGCCAATGAGCAGTTCTTC. Translation: CASSLLSANEQFF.

V usage is TRBV19 and J usage is TRBJ1-6; 7 nucleotides match TRBD1. The length of the CDR3 is 13 residues. The V and J ends lost 8 bases and 9 bases, in that order; junction bases with no gene match: 7. Germline lookup yields CDR1 LNHDA and CDR2 SQIVND (reference sequence). CDR3 amino acids: CASSRQGGSPLHF. The CDR3 DNA reads as TGTGCCAGTTCCCGACAGGGAGGTTCACCCCTCCACTTT.

Turning to this clonotype: A clone one base away is much larger, so this may be a read error. This CDR3 is missing its conserved last phenylalanine or tryptophan, likely due to a read error. The chain employs TRBV6-2 or TRBV6-3 and TRBJ2-7; maybe TRBD1 (7 bases). CDR3 length: 15 residues. CDR1 and CDR2 (germline): MNHEY, SVGEGT. The germline V and J ends were trimmed by 6 bases and 3 bases, with 18 bases remaining between them. CDR3 nucleotide sequence: TGTGCCAGCAGATCCTCAGGGGGGATGATCTACGAGCAGTACCTC. The encoded protein is CASRSSGGMIYEQYL.

This chain links TRBV12-3 or TRBV12-4 with TRBJ1-6; unclear D gene. The CDR3 has 15 residues. Trimming pared 2 bases from V and 2 bases from J, leaving 7 bases between. This CDR3 reads CASSLKGPYNSPLHF. In DNA, the CDR3 is TGTGCCAGCAGTTTAAAGGGTCCCTATAATTCACCCCTCCACTTT.

Details on this clonotype: The CDR3 carries no conserved terminal phenylalanine or tryptophan, so it likely arises from a read error. The rearrangement joins TRBV5-1 to TRBJ2-5; a possible D gene is TRBD2 (6 bases). This CDR3 has 14 amino acids. V lost 7 bases, J lost 5 bases, and 18 bases lay in between. Per germline, CDR1 SGHRS and CDR2 YFSETQ. The CDR3 spells CASGISGGGETQYS. The CDR3 DNA is TGCGCCAGCGGTATCTCGGGTGGAGGGGAGACCCAGTACTCC.

The chain is built from TRBV7-2 and TRBJ1-6; no reliable D call. Trimming stripped 0 bases from V and 5 bases from J, with 2 bases between. Germline lookup yields CDR1 SGHTA and CDR2 FQGNSA. This CDR3 region has 13 residues. The CDR3 coding sequence is TGTGCCAGCAGCTTAGCGAATAATTCACCCCTCCACTTT. As protein: CASSLANNSPLHF.

J is TRBJ2-2 and V is TRBV5-1; TRBD1 matches 9 bases. CDR1 is SGHRS, CDR2 YFSETQ, per germline. Germline trimming cut 5 bases from V and 4 bases from J; bases unmatched to any gene: 9. CDR3 length: 16 amino acids. The CDR3 region is CASRTPGQGITGELFF. DNA of the CDR3: TGCGCCAGCAGGACCCCGGGACAGGGAATCACCGGGGAGCTGTTTTTT.

Ten or more counts support this clonotype. V usage is TRBV15 and J usage is TRBJ2-7; 9 bases line up with TRBD2. Germline CDR1 reads LNHNV; CDR2 reads YYDKDF (reference sequence). Trimming at V came to 5 bases and at J to 2 bases, leaving 4 bases not matched to a gene. The CDR3 length is 14 residues. The CDR3 reads CATSGGGDAYEQYF. The CDR3 bases are TGTGCCACCAGCGGCGGGGGGGATGCCTACGAGCAGTACTTC.

The V call is TRBV9, the J call TRBJ2-3; TRBD2 matches 8 bases. V trimming: 0 bases; J trimming: 2 bases; junction bases outside the gene matches: 11. The germline V gene has CDR1 SGDLS and CDR2 YYNGEE. The CDR3 covers 18 residues. The CDR3 protein is CASSVAVTSGAPTDTQYF. DNA for the CDR3: TGTGCCAGCAGCGTAGCGGTCACTAGCGGAGCGCCCACAGATACGCAGTATTTT.